A selection of T cell receptor beta chains follows, all from one sample in a study of blood T cell repertoires in COVID-19. TCRdb's table, derived via immunoSEQ multiplex PCR, lists solely in-frame clones and lacks some. The sample records roughly 370,000 clones, around nine tenths being singletons. Sequenced: PBMCs or T cells enriched from blood (not recorded which). Source of these receptors: a woman aged 45 to 65 who had recovered from COVID-19. Both conserved end residues are part of each CDR3. Fields, in order: V gene, J gene, clone size, D gene, CDR3 protein, CDR3 DNA. The D gene is left open where the match is weak. Not all rows give a size; the values are once, few, many and, for expanded clones, a class.

>TRBV5-4|TRBJ1-6|once|TRBD1
CASSLAGTGLSPLHF
TGTGCCAGCAGCTTAGCCGGGACAGGTTTATCACCCCTCCACTTT
>TRBV7-2|TRBJ2-1|.|.
CASSLPHQGNEQFF
TGTGCCAGCAGCTTACCGCATCAGGGTAATGAGCAGTTCTTC
>TRBV19|TRBJ2-5|.|TRBD1
CASSIGEGWDRARTQYF
TGTGCCAGTAGTATAGGCGAGGGATGGGACAGGGCCAGGACCCAGTACTTC
>TRBV7-2|TRBJ1-1|.|TRBD1
CASSADRGTEAFF
TGTGCCAGCAGCGCCGACAGGGGCACTGAAGCTTTCTTT
>TRBV2|TRBJ1-6|.|TRBD1
CASGLQGDSPLHF
TGTGCCAGCGGCTTACAGGGGGATTCACCCCTCCACTTT
>TRBV4-1|TRBJ1-1|.|TRBD1
CASSPSTGANTEAFF
TGCGCCAGCAGCCCTTCGACAGGGGCGAACACTGAAGCTTTCTTT
>TRBV7-8|TRBJ1-1|.|.
CASSLQGYTEAFF
TGTGCCAGCAGTCTCCAGGGCTACACTGAAGCTTTCTTT
>TRBV6-5|TRBJ1-5|.|TRBD1
CASRRQGTNQPQHF
TGTGCCAGCAGGCGACAGGGGACCAATCAGCCCCAGCATTTT
>TRBV7-3|TRBJ2-1|.|.
CASSLELSVGEQFF
TGTGCCAGCAGCCTAGAACTGTCGGTGGGTGAGCAGTTCTTC
>TRBV28|TRBJ2-7|.|TRBD1
CASSFPHFFRNEQGEQYF
TGTGCCAGCAGTTTCCCTCACTTTTTCCGAAACGAACAGGGGGAGCAGTACTTC
>TRBV27|TRBJ1-2|.|.
CASSLGGTSYGYTF
TGTGCCAGCAGTTTAGGCGGTACTAGCTATGGCTACACCTTC
>TRBV11-2|TRBJ2-5|.|.
CASSRLKPLEAAAQYF
TGTGCCAGCAGCCGACTAAAACCGCTAGAGGCTGCGGCCCAGTACTTC
>TRBV18|TRBJ1-5|.|.
CASSPVRDNRQPQHF
TGTGCCAGCTCACCAGTCCGGGACAACCGACAGCCCCAGCATTTT
>TRBV30|TRBJ1-6|.|.
CAWSPRTLDSPLHF
TGTGCCTGGAGTCCTCGGACTTTGGATTCACCCCTCCACTTT
>TRBV6-1|TRBJ1-1|.|TRBD1
CASSGPGTGVLNTEAFF
TGTGCCAGCAGTGGACCCGGGACAGGGGTTTTGAACACTGAAGCTTTCTTT
>TRBV27|TRBJ2-7|.|.
CASSPGLLRDEQYF
TGTGCCAGCAGTCCAGGGCTCCTCAGGGACGAGCAGTACTTC
>TRBV7-2|TRBJ2-1|.|TRBD2
CASSFGAGGGYNEQFF
TGTGCCAGCAGCTTTGGGGCGGGGGGTGGTTACAATGAGCAGTTCTTC
>TRBV5-1|TRBJ1-1|.|TRBD1
CASVQGDYTNTEAFF
TGCGCCAGCGTTCAGGGGGATTACACGAACACTGAAGCTTTCTTT
>TRBV10-2|TRBJ2-1|.|.
CASTDPQGEQFF
TGCGCCAGCACGGACCCTCAGGGTGAGCAGTTCTTC
>TRBV4-2|TRBJ1-2|.|.
CASRLPGNYGYTF
TGTGCCAGCAGACTTCCGGGTAACTATGGCTACACCTTC
>TRBV9|TRBJ1-5|.|TRBD1
CASSPGTASNQPQHF
TGTGCCAGCAGCCCAGGGACAGCAAGCAATCAGCCCCAGCATTTT
>TRBV27|TRBJ1-5|.|TRBD1
CASSSAGGRYQPQHF
TGTGCCAGCAGCTCAGCAGGGGGCCGGTATCAGCCCCAGCATTTT
>TRBV30|TRBJ1-4|.|.
CAWIPVGARGINEKLFF
TGTGCCTGGATTCCCGTTGGGGCCAGGGGCATTAATGAAAAACTGTTTTTT
>TRBV27|TRBJ2-2|.|.
CASSGQIEEELFF
TGTGCCAGCAGTGGACAGATAGAGGAGGAGCTGTTTTTT
>TRBV7-9|TRBJ1-4|.|TRBD1
CASSLQGATNEKLFF
TGTGCCAGCAGCTTACAGGGGGCAACTAATGAAAAACTGTTTTTT
>TRBV12-3/TRBV12-4|TRBJ1-1|.|.
CASSSYNRAFF
TGTGCCAGCAGTTCCTATAATAGAGCTTTCTTT
>TRBV6-5|TRBJ2-7|.|.
CASSYGDTPYEQYF
TGTGCCAGCAGTTACGGGGACACCCCCTACGAGCAGTACTTC
>TRBV6-5|TRBJ1-3|once|.
CASSLSLSGNTIYF
TGTGCCAGCAGTTTAAGCCTCTCTGGAAACACCATATATTTT
>TRBV27|TRBJ1-4|.|TRBD1
CASSLSGQGLGTNEKLFF
TGTGCCAGCAGTTTATCAGGACAGGGACTGGGAACTAATGAAAAACTGTTTTTT
>TRBV12-3/TRBV12-4|TRBJ1-2|.|.
CASSWSGYGYTF
TGTGCCAGCAGTTGGAGTGGCTATGGCTACACCTTC
>TRBV30|TRBJ2-1|.|.
CAWSPIPRNYNEQFF
TGTGCCTGGAGTCCAATTCCCAGGAACTACAATGAGCAGTTCTTC
>TRBV19|TRBJ2-7|.|.
CASRPEGSNYEQYF
TGTGCCAGTAGACCCGAGGGCAGCAACTACGAGCAGTACTTC
>TRBV4-1|TRBJ1-2|.|.
CASSVLGRPPTAGGYTF
TGCGCCAGCAGCGTTTTAGGTAGGCCTCCTACTGCGGGTGGCTACACCTTC
>TRBV6-5|TRBJ1-2|.|.
CASRPGRGKVYGYTF
TGTGCCAGCCGCCCAGGGCGGGGTAAAGTGTATGGCTACACCTTC
>TRBV9|TRBJ2-2|few|.
CASSVASGELFF
TGTGCCAGCAGCGTAGCCAGCGGGGAGCTGTTTTTT
>TRBV5-1|TRBJ1-1|.|TRBD1
CASSLLGAGQGMTEAFF
TGCGCCAGCAGCTTGTTGGGGGCGGGACAGGGAATGACTGAAGCTTTCTTT
>TRBV5-1|TRBJ1-2|.|.
CASSPTTGNYGYTF
TGCGCCAGCAGCCCAACCACAGGGAACTATGGCTACACCTTC
>TRBV4-3|TRBJ2-1|.|.
CASSQDRRGGMYGEQFF
TGCGCCAGCAGCCAAGATAGAAGGGGGGGTATGTACGGTGAGCAGTTCTTC
>TRBV3-1/TRBV3-2|TRBJ2-1|.|TRBD2
CASRPRGGNEQFF
TGTGCCAGCAGACCGCGGGGGGGCAATGAGCAGTTCTTC
>TRBV7-3|TRBJ1-1|.|.
CASSSGGGTEAFF
TGTGCCAGCAGCTCAGGCGGGGGCACTGAAGCTTTCTTT
>TRBV4-3|TRBJ1-2|.|TRBD1
CASSQTQGLPYGYTF
TGCGCCAGCAGCCAGACACAGGGGCTCCCGTATGGCTACACCTTC
>TRBV6-1|TRBJ2-7|.|.
CASSDDWTMTGSYEQYF
TGTGCCAGCAGTGATGATTGGACAATGACTGGCTCCTACGAGCAGTACTTC
>TRBV29-1|TRBJ2-4|.|.
CSVAIAGNIQYF
TGCAGCGTTGCGATTGCAGGGAACATTCAGTACTTC
>TRBV27|TRBJ2-1|.|TRBD2
CASKNSGGFYNEQFF
TGTGCCAGCAAAAACAGCGGGGGGTTCTACAATGAGCAGTTCTTC
>TRBV9|TRBJ2-3|.|TRBD2
CASSAGLAGGGDTQYF
TGTGCCAGCAGCGCCGGACTAGCGGGGGGAGGAGATACGCAGTATTTT
>TRBV12-5|TRBJ2-3|.|TRBD2
CASGSGSGGVTDTQYF
TGTGCTAGTGGTTCGGGGAGCGGGGGAGTCACAGATACGCAGTATTTT
>TRBV5-5|TRBJ1-6|.|.
CASSPGGSGNSPLHF
TGTGCCAGCAGCCCGGGGGGTTCGGGGAATTCACCCCTCCACTTT
>TRBV2|TRBJ2-2|.|TRBD2
CASRGEGFSTGELFF
TGTGCCAGCAGGGGGGAGGGGTTTTCAACCGGGGAGCTGTTTTTT
>TRBV13|TRBJ2-3|.|TRBD2
CASSLGLLAGGRDTQYF
TGTGCCAGCAGCTTAGGCCTGCTAGCGGGGGGCAGAGATACGCAGTATTTT
>TRBV6-4|TRBJ2-4|.|.
CASSEVFGNIQYF
TGTGCCAGCAGTGAAGTGTTCGGGAACATTCAGTACTTC
>TRBV19|TRBJ2-3|.|.
CASSIDLRAGDTQYF
TGTGCCAGTAGTATAGATCTTAGGGCGGGAGATACGCAGTATTTT
>TRBV3-1/TRBV3-2|TRBJ1-1|.|.
CASSHPTPNRVPEAFF
TGTGCCAGCAGCCATCCTACCCCCAACAGGGTCCCTGAAGCTTTCTTT
>TRBV7-8|TRBJ2-1|.|TRBD1
CASSFGTGGGNEQFF
TGTGCCAGCAGCTTTGGGACAGGGGGGGGCAATGAGCAGTTCTTC
>TRBV3-1/TRBV3-2|TRBJ2-1|.|.
CASSRNSHRDNEQFF
TGTGCCAGCAGCCGAAACTCGCACAGGGACAATGAGCAGTTCTTC